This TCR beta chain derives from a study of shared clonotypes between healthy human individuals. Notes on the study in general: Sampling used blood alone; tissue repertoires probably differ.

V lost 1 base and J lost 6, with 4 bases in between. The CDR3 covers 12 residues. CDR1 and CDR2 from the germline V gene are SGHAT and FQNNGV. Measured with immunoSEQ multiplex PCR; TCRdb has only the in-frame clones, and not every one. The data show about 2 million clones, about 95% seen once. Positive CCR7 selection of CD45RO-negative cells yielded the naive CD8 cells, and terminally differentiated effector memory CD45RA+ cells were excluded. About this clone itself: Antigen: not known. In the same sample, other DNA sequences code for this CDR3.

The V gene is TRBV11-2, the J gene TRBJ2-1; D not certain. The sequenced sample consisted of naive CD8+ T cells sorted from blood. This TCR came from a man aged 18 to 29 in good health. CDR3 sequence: CASSLGFNEQFF. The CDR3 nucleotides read TGTGCCAGCAGCTTAGGGTTCAATGAGCAGTTCTTC.